Sequencing of this T cell receptor (beta chain) was carried out in a study of T cell repertoires in cytomegalovirus infection. Study summary: In the study, CMV epitopes included recently identified HLA-C-restricted and well-studied HLA-B-restricted ones. Public TCR beta signatures indicated both CMV infection and matching HLA type.

TCRdb called the reads again in MiXCR, with one record for every CDR3 protein. This table has approximately 110,000 distinct CDR3 sequences, less than 55% appearing once. Study results and caveats: Dominating the ex vivo response were TCR beta clonotypes that were CMV-specific and HLA-C-restricted.

Notes on this clonotype: Antigen: not known.

This receptor was obtained from a human donor in good health (CMV status not recorded). Some clones in this sample may be carry-over from other donors' samples. Material: CD8+ T cells from cultured PBMCs, obtained from culture after CMV antigen stimulation.

The CDR3 nucleotides are TGCAGTGTATCATGGGGAGACCAAGAGACCCAGTACTTC. It encodes CSVSWGDQETQYF. The chain couples TRBV20-1 to TRBJ2-5, with TRBD2 as a possible D gene (5 bases). Germline V lookup: CDR1 DFQATT, CDR2 SNEGSKA (reference sequence). Trimming cost V 7 bases and J 0 bases, with 12 bases left between them. The CDR3 covers 13 residues.